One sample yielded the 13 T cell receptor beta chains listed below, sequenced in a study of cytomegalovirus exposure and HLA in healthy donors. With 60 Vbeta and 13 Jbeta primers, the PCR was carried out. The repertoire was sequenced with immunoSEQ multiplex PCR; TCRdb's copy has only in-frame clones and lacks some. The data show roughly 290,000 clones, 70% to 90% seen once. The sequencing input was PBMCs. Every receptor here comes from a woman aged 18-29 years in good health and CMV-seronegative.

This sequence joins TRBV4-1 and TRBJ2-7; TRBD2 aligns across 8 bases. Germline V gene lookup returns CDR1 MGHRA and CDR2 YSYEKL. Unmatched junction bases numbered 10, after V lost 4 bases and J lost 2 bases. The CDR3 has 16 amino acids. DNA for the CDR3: TGCGCCAGCAGCCTGAAAGCGGGGGACTATACCTACGAGCAGTACTTC. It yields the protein CASSLKAGDYTYEQYF.

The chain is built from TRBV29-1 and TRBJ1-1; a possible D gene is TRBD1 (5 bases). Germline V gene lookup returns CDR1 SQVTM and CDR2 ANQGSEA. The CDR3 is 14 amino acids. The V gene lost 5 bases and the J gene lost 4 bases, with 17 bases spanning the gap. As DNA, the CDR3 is TGCAGCGTTCAACGGACCCAGGGAGGCACTGAAGCTTTCTTT. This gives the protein CSVQRTQGGTEAFF.

The CDR3 DNA follows: TGTGCCAGCAGCATCAAAGAGACCCAGTACTTC. Translating gives CASSIKETQYF. This chain connects TRBV7-8 to TRBJ2-5; no clear D. Germline V lookup: CDR1 SGHVS, CDR2 FQNEAQ. Trimming shortened V by 5 bases and J by 3 bases, and 4 bases separated the two germline ends. The CDR3 spans 11 residues. The whole variable domain, remainder taken from reference TRBV7-8 and TRBJ2-5, is GAGVSQSPRYKVAKRGQDVALRCDPISGHVSLFWYQQALGQGPEFLTYFQNEAQLDKSGLPSDRFFAERPEGSVSTLKIQRTQQEDSAVYLCASSIKETQYFGPGTRLLVL.

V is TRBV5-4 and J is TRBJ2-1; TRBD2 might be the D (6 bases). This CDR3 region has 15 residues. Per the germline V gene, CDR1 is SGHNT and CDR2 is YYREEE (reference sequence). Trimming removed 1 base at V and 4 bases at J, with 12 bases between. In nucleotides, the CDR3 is TGTGCCAGCAGCTTGCTGGGGGGTCGTTACAATGAGCAGTTCTTC. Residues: CASSLLGGRYNEQFF.

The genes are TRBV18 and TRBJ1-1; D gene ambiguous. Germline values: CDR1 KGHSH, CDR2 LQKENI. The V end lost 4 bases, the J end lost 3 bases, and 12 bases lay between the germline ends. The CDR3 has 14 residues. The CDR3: CASSRIATDTEAFF. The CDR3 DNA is TGTGCCAGCTCACGGATTGCGACTGACACTGAAGCTTTCTTT. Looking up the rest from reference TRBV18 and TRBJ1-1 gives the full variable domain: NAGVMQNPRHLVRRRGQEARLRCSPMKGHSHVYWYRQLPEEGLKFMVYLQKENIIDESGMPKERFSAEFPKEGPSILRIQQVVRGDSAAYFCASSRIATDTEAFFGQGTRLTVV.

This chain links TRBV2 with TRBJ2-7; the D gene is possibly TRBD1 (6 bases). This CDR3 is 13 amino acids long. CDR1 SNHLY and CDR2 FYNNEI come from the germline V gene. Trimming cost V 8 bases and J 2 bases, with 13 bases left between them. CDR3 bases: TGTGCCAGCTACCGGGACAAACCCTACGAGCAGTACTTC. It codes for CASYRDKPYEQYF.

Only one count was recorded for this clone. The CDR3 protein is CASSWIVGQGRDGYTF. The CDR3 coding sequence is TGTGCCAGCAGCTGGATAGTGGGACAGGGAAGAGATGGCTACACCTTC. The chain employs TRBV5-4 and TRBJ1-2, with TRBD1 identical over 9 bases. After removal of 3 bases from V and 6 bases from J, the junction contained 12 bases not matched to a gene. This CDR3 is 16 amino acids long. CDR1 and CDR2 (germline): SGHNT, YYREEE (reference sequence).

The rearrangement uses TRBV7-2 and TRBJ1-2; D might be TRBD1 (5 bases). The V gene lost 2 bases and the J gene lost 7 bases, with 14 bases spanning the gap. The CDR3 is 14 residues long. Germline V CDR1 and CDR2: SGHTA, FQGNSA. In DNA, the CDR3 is TGTGCCAGCAGCTTAAGGTTGGCGGGGACTGGCTACACCTTC. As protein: CASSLRLAGTGYTF.

CDR3 DNA sequence: TGTGCCAGTAATGGACAGGGCGGCAATCAGCCCCAGCATTTT. Translated: CASNGQGGNQPQHF. This rearrangement joins TRBV19 to TRBJ1-5; 8 positions match TRBD1. The CDR3 spans 14 residues. V trimming: 7 bases; J trimming: 2 bases; junction bases outside the gene matches: 4. Germline loops: CDR1 LNHDA, CDR2 SQIVND (reference sequence).

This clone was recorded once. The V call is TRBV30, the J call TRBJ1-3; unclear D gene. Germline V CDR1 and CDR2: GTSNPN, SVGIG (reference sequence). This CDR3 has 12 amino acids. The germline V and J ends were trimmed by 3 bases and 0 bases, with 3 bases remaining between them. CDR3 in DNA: TGTGCCTGGAGCCACTCTGGAAACACCATATATTTT. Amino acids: CAWSHSGNTIYF.

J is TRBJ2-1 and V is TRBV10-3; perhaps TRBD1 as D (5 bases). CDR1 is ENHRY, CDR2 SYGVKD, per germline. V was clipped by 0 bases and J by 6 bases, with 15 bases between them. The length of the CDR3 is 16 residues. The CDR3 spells CAISESGALGANEQFF. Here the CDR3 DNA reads TGTGCCATCAGTGAGTCTGGGGCCTTAGGGGCCAATGAGCAGTTCTTC.

CDR3 in amino acids: CASSELGYSNQPQHF. The CDR3 DNA follows: TGTGCCAGCAGTGAACTCGGGTATAGCAATCAGCCCCAGCATTTT. The chain joins TRBV2 to TRBJ1-5; D unclear. The CDR3 contains 15 residues. The V gene lost 2 bases and the J gene lost 0 bases, with 8 bases spanning the gap. Germline V gene sequence: CDR1 SNHLY, CDR2 FYNNEI.

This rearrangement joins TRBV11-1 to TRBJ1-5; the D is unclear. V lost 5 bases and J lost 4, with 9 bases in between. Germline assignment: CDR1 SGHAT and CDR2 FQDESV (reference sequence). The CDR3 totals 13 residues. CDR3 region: CASSPGINQPQHF. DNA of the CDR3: TGTGCCAGCAGCCCGGGGATTAATCAGCCCCAGCATTTT.